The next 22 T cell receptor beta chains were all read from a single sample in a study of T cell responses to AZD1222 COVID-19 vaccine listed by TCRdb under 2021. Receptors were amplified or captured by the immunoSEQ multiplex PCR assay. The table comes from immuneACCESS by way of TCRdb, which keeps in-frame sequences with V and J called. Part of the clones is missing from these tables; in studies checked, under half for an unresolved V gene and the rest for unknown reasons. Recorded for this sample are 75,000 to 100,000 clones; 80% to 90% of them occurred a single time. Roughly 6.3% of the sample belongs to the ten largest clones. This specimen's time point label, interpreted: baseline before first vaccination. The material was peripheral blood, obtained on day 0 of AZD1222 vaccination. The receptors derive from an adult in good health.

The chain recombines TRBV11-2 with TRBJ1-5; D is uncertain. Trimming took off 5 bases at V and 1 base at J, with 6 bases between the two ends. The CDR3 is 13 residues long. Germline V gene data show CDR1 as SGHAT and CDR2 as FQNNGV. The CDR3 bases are TGTGCCAGCAGCATTTCAAGCAATCAGCCCCAGCATTTT. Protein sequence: CASSISSNQPQHF.

The CDR3 reads CASSYALSQGGRRETQYF. The CDR3 DNA reads as TGCGCCAGCAGCTATGCCTTGTCCCAGGGGGGTCGGAGAGAGACCCAGTACTTC. The chain is built from TRBV5-1 and TRBJ2-5; tentatively, D is TRBD1 (7 bases). Deletions cut 3 bases from V and 4 bases from J, with 25 bases between. From germline, CDR1 is SGHRS and CDR2 YFSETQ. There are 18 residues in the CDR3.

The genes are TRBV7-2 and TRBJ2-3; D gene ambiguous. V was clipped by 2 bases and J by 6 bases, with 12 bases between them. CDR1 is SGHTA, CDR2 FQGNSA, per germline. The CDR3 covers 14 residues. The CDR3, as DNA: TGTGCCAGCAGCTTAAGAGAATGGGCTGATACGCAGTATTTT. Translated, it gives CASSLREWADTQYF.

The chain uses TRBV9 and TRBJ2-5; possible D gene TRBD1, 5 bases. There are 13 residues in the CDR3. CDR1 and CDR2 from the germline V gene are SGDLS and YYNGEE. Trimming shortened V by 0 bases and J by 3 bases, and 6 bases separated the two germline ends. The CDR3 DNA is TGTGCCAGCAGCGTAGACAGGAAAGAGACCCAGTACTTC. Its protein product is CASSVDRKETQYF.

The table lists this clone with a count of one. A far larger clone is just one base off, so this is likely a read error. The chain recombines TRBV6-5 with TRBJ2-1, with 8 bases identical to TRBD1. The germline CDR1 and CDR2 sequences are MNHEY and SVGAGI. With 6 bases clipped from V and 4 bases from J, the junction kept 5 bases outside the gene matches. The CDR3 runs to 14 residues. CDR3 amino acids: CASSPGQEYNEQFF. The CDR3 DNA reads TGTGCCAGCAGCCCGGGACAGGAGTACAATGAGCAGTTCTTC.

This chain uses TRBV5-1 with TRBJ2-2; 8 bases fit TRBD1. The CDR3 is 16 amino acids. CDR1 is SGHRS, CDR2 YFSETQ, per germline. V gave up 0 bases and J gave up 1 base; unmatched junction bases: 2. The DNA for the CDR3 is TGCGCCAGCAGCTTGGCCGGGACAGGGAACACCGGGGAGCTGTTTTTT. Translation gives CASSLAGTGNTGELFF. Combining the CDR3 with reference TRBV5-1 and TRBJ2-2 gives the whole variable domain KAGVTQTPRYLIKTRGQQVTLSCSPISGHRSVSWYQQTPGQGLQFLFEYFSETQRNKGNFPGRFSGRQFSNSRSEMNVSTLELGDSALYLCASSLAGTGNTGELFFGEGSRLTVL.

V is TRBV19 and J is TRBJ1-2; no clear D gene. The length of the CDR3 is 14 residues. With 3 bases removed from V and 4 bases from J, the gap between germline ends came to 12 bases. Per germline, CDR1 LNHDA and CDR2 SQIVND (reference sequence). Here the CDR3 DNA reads TGTGCCAGTAGTATTCCGGGCCTCGGCTATGGCTACACCTTC. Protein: CASSIPGLGYGYTF.

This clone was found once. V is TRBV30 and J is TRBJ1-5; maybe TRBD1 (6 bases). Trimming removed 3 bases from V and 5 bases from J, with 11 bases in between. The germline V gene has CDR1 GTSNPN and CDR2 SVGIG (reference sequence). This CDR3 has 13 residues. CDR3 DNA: TGTGCCTGGAGACAGGGAGAGGATCAGCCCCAGCATTTT. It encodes CAWRQGEDQPQHF.

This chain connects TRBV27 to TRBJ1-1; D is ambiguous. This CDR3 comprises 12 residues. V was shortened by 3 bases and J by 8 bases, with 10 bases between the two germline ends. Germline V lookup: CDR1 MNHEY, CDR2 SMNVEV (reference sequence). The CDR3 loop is CASSFGSGEAFF. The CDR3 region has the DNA TGTGCCAGCAGTTTTGGGAGTGGAGAAGCTTTCTTT.

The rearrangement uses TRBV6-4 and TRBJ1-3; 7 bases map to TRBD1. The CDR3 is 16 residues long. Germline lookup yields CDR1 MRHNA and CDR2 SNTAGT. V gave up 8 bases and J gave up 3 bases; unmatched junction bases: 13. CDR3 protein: CASQGVVLGFGNTIYF. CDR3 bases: TGTGCCAGCCAGGGGGTGGTTTTGGGTTTTGGAAACACCATATATTTT.

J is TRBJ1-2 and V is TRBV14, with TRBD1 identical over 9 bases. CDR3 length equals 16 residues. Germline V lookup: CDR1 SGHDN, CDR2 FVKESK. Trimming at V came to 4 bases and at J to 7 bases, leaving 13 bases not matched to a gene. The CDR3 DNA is TGTGCCAGCAGCCCACTTACAGGGGGCGCAGGCGTTGGCTACACCTTC. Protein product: CASSPLTGGAGVGYTF.

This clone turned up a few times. The CDR3 protein is CASSPAAGQGVSYGYTF. In nucleotides, the CDR3 is TGCGCCAGCAGCCCGGCGGCCGGGCAGGGGGTGAGCTATGGCTACACCTTC. This chain links TRBV4-1 with TRBJ1-2; 7 bases line up with TRBD1. The CDR3 is made up of 17 amino acids. Germline loops: CDR1 MGHRA, CDR2 YSYEKL. The V gene end was trimmed by 4 bases and the J gene end by 4 bases; junction bases not matched to a gene: 15.

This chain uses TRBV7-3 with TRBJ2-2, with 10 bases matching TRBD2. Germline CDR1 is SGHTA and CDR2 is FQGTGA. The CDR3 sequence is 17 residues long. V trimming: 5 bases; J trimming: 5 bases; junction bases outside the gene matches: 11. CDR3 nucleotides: TGTGCCAGCAGCGGGCTTCTAGCGGGAGTAAGGACCGGGGAGCTGTTTTTT. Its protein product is CASSGLLAGVRTGELFF.

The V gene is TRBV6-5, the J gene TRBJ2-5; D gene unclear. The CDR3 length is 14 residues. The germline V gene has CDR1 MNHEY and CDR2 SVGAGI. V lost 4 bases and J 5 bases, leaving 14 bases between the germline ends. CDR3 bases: TGTGCCAGCAGTTCATCTCAACACCTGGAGACCCAGTACTTC. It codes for CASSSSQHLETQYF.

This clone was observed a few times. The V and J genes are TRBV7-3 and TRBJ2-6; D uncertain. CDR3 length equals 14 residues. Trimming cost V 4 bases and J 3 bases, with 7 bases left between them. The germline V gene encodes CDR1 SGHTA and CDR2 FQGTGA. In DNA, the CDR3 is TGTGCCAGCAGCTCAGGAGATGGGGCCAACGTCCTGACTTTC. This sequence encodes CASSSGDGANVLTF.

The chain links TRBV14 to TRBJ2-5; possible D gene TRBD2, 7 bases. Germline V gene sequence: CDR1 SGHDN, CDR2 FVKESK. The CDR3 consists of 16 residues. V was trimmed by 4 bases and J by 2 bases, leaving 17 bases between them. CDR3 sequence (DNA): TGTGCCAGCAGCCTGCTGACGGGGGGCGCGCAAGAGACCCAGTACTTC. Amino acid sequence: CASSLLTGGAQETQYF.

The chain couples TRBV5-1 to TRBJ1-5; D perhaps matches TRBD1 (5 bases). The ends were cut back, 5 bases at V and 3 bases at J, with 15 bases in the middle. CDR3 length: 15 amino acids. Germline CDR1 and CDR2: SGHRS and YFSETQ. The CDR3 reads CASSWDPGVNQPQHF. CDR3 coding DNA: TGCGCCAGCAGTTGGGACCCGGGGGTCAATCAGCCCCAGCATTTT. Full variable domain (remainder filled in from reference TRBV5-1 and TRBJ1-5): KAGVTQTPRYLIKTRGQQVTLSCSPISGHRSVSWYQQTPGQGLQFLFEYFSETQRNKGNFPGRFSGRQFSNSRSEMNVSTLELGDSALYLCASSWDPGVNQPQHFGDGTRLSIL.

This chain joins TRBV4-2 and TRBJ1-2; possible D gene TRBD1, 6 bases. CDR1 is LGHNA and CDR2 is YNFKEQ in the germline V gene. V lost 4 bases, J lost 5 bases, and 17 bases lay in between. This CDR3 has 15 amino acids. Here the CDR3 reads CASSRDTDRSYGYTF. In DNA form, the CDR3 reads TGTGCCAGCAGCCGTGACACAGACAGGAGTTATGGCTACACCTTC.

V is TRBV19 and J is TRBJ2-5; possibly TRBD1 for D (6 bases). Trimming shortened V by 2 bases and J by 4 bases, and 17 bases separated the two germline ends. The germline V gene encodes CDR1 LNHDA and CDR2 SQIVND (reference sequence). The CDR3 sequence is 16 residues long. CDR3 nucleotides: TGTGCCAGTAGTATATATGGGGCAGGGGTAGGAGAGACCCAGTACTTC. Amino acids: CASSIYGAGVGETQYF.

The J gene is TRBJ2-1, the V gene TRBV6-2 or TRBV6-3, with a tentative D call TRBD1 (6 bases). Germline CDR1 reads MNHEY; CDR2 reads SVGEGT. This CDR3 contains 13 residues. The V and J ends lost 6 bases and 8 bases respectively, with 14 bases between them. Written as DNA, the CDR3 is TGTGCCAGCAGCCTTATTACAGGGTATGAGCAGTTCTTC. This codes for CASSLITGYEQFF.

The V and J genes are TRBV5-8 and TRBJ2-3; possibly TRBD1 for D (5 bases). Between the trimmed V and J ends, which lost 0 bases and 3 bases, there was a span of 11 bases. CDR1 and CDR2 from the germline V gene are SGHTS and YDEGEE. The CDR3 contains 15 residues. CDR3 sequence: CASSLAFQGTDTQYF. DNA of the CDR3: TGTGCCAGCAGCTTGGCCTTCCAGGGAACAGATACGCAGTATTTT.

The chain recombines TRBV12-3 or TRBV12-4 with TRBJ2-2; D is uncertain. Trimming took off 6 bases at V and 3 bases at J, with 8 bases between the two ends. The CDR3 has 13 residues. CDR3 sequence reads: CASRIIDTGELFF. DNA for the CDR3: TGTGCCAGCAGAATCATAGACACCGGGGAGCTGTTTTTT.